What follows are 25 T cell receptor beta chains derived from one specimen sequenced in a study of blood T cell repertoires in COVID-19. Sequencing used immunoSEQ multiplex PCR; TCRdb keeps in-frame clones, though not all of them. The table lists 75,000 to 90,000 clones, 80% to 90% of them singletons. Sequenced: peripheral blood. Every receptor here comes from a man at least 80 years old with acute or convalescent COVID-19.

This chain links TRBV5-1 with TRBJ2-5; 12 bases are a match to TRBD2. Germline CDR1 SGHRS, CDR2 YFSETQ. This CDR3 is 19 amino acids long. The junction had 16 bases not matched to a gene; V was cut back by 5 bases and J by 2 bases. Written as DNA, the CDR3 is TGCGCCAGCAGTGGGGCTAGCGGGGGGGCCGCGAATAGACAAGAGACCCAGTACTTC. Translating gives CASSGASGGAANRQETQYF.

This chain links TRBV6-5 with TRBJ1-5, with D possibly TRBD1 on 6 matching bases. Deletions cut 0 bases from V and 7 bases from J, with 7 bases between. Germline values: CDR1 MNHEY, CDR2 SVGAGI. The CDR3 is made up of 13 amino acids. The CDR3 bases are TGTGCCAGCAGTTACTCGGGACAACAGCCCCAGCATTTT. Encoded protein: CASSYSGQQPQHF.

The CDR3 sequence: CASSLVEYNEQFF. CDR3 bases: TGTGCCAGCAGCTTAGTGGAGTACAATGAGCAGTTCTTC. V and J are TRBV11-2 and TRBJ2-1; D remains unclear. From germline, CDR1 is SGHAT and CDR2 FQNNGV. Trimming pared 1 base from V and 4 bases from J, leaving 5 bases between. The CDR3 covers 13 residues.

The chain couples TRBV11-3 to TRBJ2-1; maybe TRBD1 (6 bases). Trimming stripped 4 bases from V and 7 bases from J, with 11 bases between. Germline-derived CDR1 and CDR2 are SGHNT and YENEEA. The CDR3 loop spans 13 amino acids. CDR3 protein: CASSSQGTNEQFF. CDR3 nucleotide sequence: TGTGCCAGCAGCTCACAGGGTACGAATGAGCAGTTCTTC.

The chain links TRBV5-1 to TRBJ1-1, with D perhaps TRBD1 (6 bases). The CDR3 totals 14 residues. V was shortened by 6 bases and J by 5 bases, with 17 bases between the two germline ends. From germline, CDR1 is SGHRS and CDR2 YFSETQ. CDR3 in DNA: TGCGCCAGCACCGACCCGGGACAAGCGACTGAAGCTTTCTTT. This translates into CASTDPGQATEAFF.

The rearrangement joins TRBV18 to TRBJ2-7; 10 bases fit TRBD1. The CDR3 is 15 residues long. V lost 0 bases and J lost 3; bases outside the gene matches: 2. The germline gives CDR1 KGHSH, CDR2 LQKENI. CDR3 sequence (DNA): TGTGCCAGCTCACCACCGGGACAGGGGATCTACGAGCAGTACTTC. Translating it yields CASSPPGQGIYEQYF. Drawing the rest from reference TRBV18 and TRBJ2-7, the complete variable domain is NAGVMQNPRHLVRRRGQEARLRCSPMKGHSHVYWYRQLPEEGLKFMVYLQKENIIDESGMPKERFSAEFPKEGPSILRIQQVVRGDSAAYFCASSPPGQGIYEQYFGPGTRLTVT.

This clone was seen more than once but under ten times. V gene TRBV6-5 combines with J gene TRBJ2-5; 11 nucleotides align to TRBD2. CDR1 is MNHEY and CDR2 is SVGAGI in the germline V gene. Trimming cost V 6 bases and J 5 bases; bases outside gene matches: 8. The CDR3 consists of 15 residues. Here the CDR3 DNA reads TGTGCCAGCAGGGATAGCGGGAGGGTCGGGGAGACCCAGTACTTC. It yields the protein CASRDSGRVGETQYF.

This rearrangement joins TRBV7-9 to TRBJ2-1; 7 bases map to TRBD1. Per germline, CDR1 SEHNR and CDR2 FQNEAQ (reference sequence). The V and J ends lost 5 bases and 5 bases, in that order; junction bases with no gene match: 9. The CDR3 consists of 15 residues. As DNA, the CDR3 is TGTGCCAGCAGCACTGTGACAGGGAGCAACAATGAGCAGTTCTTC. It codes for CASSTVTGSNNEQFF. The full variable domain, rest sourced from reference TRBV7-9 and TRBJ2-1, is DTGVSQNPRHKITKRGQNVTFRCDPISEHNRLYWYRQTLGQGPEFLTYFQNEAQLEKSRLLSDRFSAERPKGSFSTLEIQRTEQGDSAMYLCASSTVTGSNNEQFFGPGTRLTVL.

This clone has a handful of counts. The V and J genes are TRBV10-3 and TRBJ1-4; tentative D call: TRBD1 (5 bases). V was clipped by 4 bases and J by 12 bases, with 15 bases between them. Germline-derived CDR1 and CDR2 are ENHRY and SYGVKD. This CDR3 has 13 amino acids. In nucleotides, the CDR3 is TGTGCCATCAGTGGACAGATATATGGAGAACTGTTTTTT. Translated, it gives CAISGQIYGELFF.

This clone was counted only a few times. This sequence joins TRBV6-5 and TRBJ1-1, with a possible D match to TRBD1 (5 bases). This CDR3 contains 12 residues. Germline-derived CDR1 and CDR2 are MNHEY and SVGAGI. V lost 5 bases, J lost 1 base, and 5 bases lay in between. The CDR3 reads CASSRGNTEAFF. Here the CDR3 DNA reads TGTGCCAGCAGTAGGGGGAACACTGAAGCTTTCTTT.

J is TRBJ2-2 and V is TRBV7-2; 9 bases fit TRBD2. J was trimmed by 7 bases and V by 2 bases; bases with no gene match: 11. The CDR3 is made up of 17 amino acids. CDR1 is SGHTA and CDR2 is FQGNSA in the germline V gene. CDR3 sequence reads: CASSLMVAGALGGELFF. The DNA for the CDR3 is TGTGCCAGCAGCTTAATGGTAGCGGGGGCCCTGGGCGGGGAGCTGTTTTTT.

The chain is built from TRBV27 and TRBJ2-1; D ambiguous. V gave up 2 bases and J gave up 3 bases, with 11 bases separating them. Germline assignment: CDR1 MNHEY and CDR2 SMNVEV (reference sequence). This CDR3 contains 15 residues. CDR3 residues: CASSLNPDFYNEQFF. The CDR3 DNA follows: TGTGCCAGCAGTTTAAATCCCGACTTCTACAATGAGCAGTTCTTC.

The chain couples TRBV7-2 to TRBJ2-1, with TRBD2 matching over 8 bases. The junction had 16 bases not matched to a gene; V was cut back by 8 bases and J by 10 bases. The CDR3 sequence is 15 residues long. Germline CDR1 SGHTA, CDR2 FQGNSA. The CDR3 nucleotides are TGTGCCAGCCCCTACCGTCGGGGGGGGGTGGAGGAGCAGTTCTTC. Its translation: CASPYRRGGVEEQFF.

J is TRBJ2-2 and V is TRBV15; 7 nucleotides line up with TRBD2. Germline V gene sequence: CDR1 LNHNV, CDR2 YYDKDF (reference sequence). Trimming at V came to 3 bases and at J to 4 bases, leaving 2 bases not matched to a gene. The CDR3 spans 14 residues. The CDR3 region has the DNA TGTGCCACCAGCAGGGGGGGGGTCACCGGGGAGCTGTTTTTT. Protein: CATSRGGVTGELFF.

This chain connects TRBV20-1 to TRBJ1-2; unclear D gene. V lost 5 bases and J lost 6, with 10 bases in between. The germline CDR1 and CDR2 sequences are DFQATT and SNEGSKA (reference sequence). The CDR3 is made up of 11 amino acids. CDR3 protein: CSAHPGDGYTF. Written as DNA, the CDR3 is TGCAGTGCTCACCCCGGTGATGGCTACACCTTC.

This chain connects TRBV7-9 to TRBJ1-2; 7 nucleotides line up with TRBD1. CDR3 length: 14 residues. After removal of 5 bases from V and 5 bases from J, the junction contained 8 bases not matched to a gene. CDR1 is SEHNR and CDR2 is FQNEAQ in the germline V gene (reference sequence). CDR3 in DNA: TGTGCCAGCAGCCGCTCACAGGGGACTTATGGCTACACCTTC. Protein sequence: CASSRSQGTYGYTF.

The table lists this clone with a count of one. The chain employs TRBV12-3 or TRBV12-4 and TRBJ1-2; D is possibly TRBD1 (6 bases). CDR3 length: 11 residues. V shed 9 bases and J shed 7 bases, with 12 bases lying between them. CDR3 amino acids: CASSGAGGYTF. The CDR3 coding sequence is TGTGCCAGTTCAGGGGCTGGTGGCTACACCTTC.

The gene calls are TRBV6-5 and TRBJ2-7; D ambiguous. Germline loops: CDR1 MNHEY, CDR2 SVGAGI. Trimming took 0 bases from V and 2 from J, leaving 11 bases between them. The CDR3 sequence is 15 residues long. CDR3 nucleotide sequence: TGTGCCAGCAGTTACTCGCGCATCTATGCCTACGAGCAGTACTTC. It encodes CASSYSRIYAYEQYF.

The chain combines TRBV5-1 with TRBJ1-5; D is possibly TRBD1 (5 bases). Trimming stripped 3 bases from V and 3 bases from J, with 7 bases between. The CDR3 consists of 13 residues. CDR1 SGHRS and CDR2 YFSETQ come from the germline V gene. This CDR3 reads CASSSGDNQPQHF. CDR3 in DNA: TGCGCCAGCAGCTCGGGGGACAATCAGCCCCAGCATTTT.

V and J are TRBV9 and TRBJ2-1; 9 bases are shared with TRBD2. The CDR3 has 15 residues. J lost 5 bases, V lost 4 bases, and 7 bases had no gene match. Germline V gene sequence: CDR1 SGDLS, CDR2 YYNGEE. The CDR3 sequence is CASSPTGTSNNEQFF. Written as DNA, the CDR3 is TGTGCCAGCAGCCCGACCGGGACTAGCAACAATGAGCAGTTCTTC.

This rearrangement joins TRBV5-1 to TRBJ2-5; D may be TRBD1 (5 bases). The ends were cut back, 0 bases at V and 4 bases at J, with 10 bases in the middle. CDR1 and CDR2 (germline): SGHRS, YFSETQ. The CDR3 loop spans 14 amino acids. Written as DNA, the CDR3 is TGCGCCAGCAGCTTGGTGGTAGGGGCAGAGACCCAGTACTTC. Residues: CASSLVVGAETQYF.

The chain has TRBV6-5 and TRBJ2-3; tentative D call: TRBD2 (5 bases). The V and J ends lost 2 bases and 2 bases respectively, with 8 bases between them. The CDR3 length is 14 residues. Germline V gene data show CDR1 as MNHEY and CDR2 as SVGAGI. This chain's CDR3 is CASSYTGITDTQYF. Written as DNA, the CDR3 is TGTGCCAGCAGTTACACGGGGATCACAGATACGCAGTATTTT.

The CDR3 DNA is TGCGCCAGCAGCCAAGTAGAAGTTAGCCGCACAGATACGCAGTATTTT. Its protein product is CASSQVEVSRTDTQYF. This chain links TRBV4-1 with TRBJ2-3; the D is unclear. Trimming left V 1 base short and J 1 base short, with 12 bases between. The CDR3 extends over 16 amino acids. The germline CDR1 and CDR2 sequences are MGHRA and YSYEKL.

The chain has TRBV6-1 and TRBJ1-2; D is possibly TRBD1 (5 bases). Germline CDR1 MNHNS, CDR2 SASEGT. The CDR3 covers 13 residues. V was shortened by 1 base and J by 4 bases, with 7 bases between the two germline ends. The CDR3 DNA follows: TGTGCCAGCAGTGAAGTGACAGTCTATGGCTACACCTTC. It encodes CASSEVTVYGYTF.

This clone appeared a single time. The J gene is TRBJ2-5, the V gene TRBV6-5; TRBD1 might be the D (7 bases). With 6 bases removed from V and 5 bases from J, the gap between germline ends came to 16 bases. Looked up from germline, CDR1 is MNHEY and CDR2 is SVGAGI. This CDR3 has 14 amino acids. CDR3 loop: CASRDRREEETQYF. The CDR3 DNA reads as TGTGCCAGCAGGGACAGGAGGGAGGAGGAGACCCAGTACTTC.